A single sample gave rise to the 21 T cell receptor beta chains below, sequenced in a study of T-cell memory formation after mild COVID-19. TCRdb redid the calling of the 5' RACE reads with MiXCR, one entry per CDR3 protein. This sample has 300,000 or so distinct CDR3 sequences, with more than 15% found just once. The specimen was PBMCs or a T cell subset sorted from them (not recorded which). Receptor source: a man younger than 30 who had mild COVID-19 (a few samples of this study predate the infection). Cell type and time point are not known.

This sequence joins TRBV9 and TRBJ2-5; 8 nucleotides agree with TRBD2. This CDR3 is built from 14 residues. Trimming cost V 1 base and J 5 bases; bases outside gene matches: 4. CDR1 and CDR2 (germline): SGDLS, YYNGEE. CDR3 nucleotides: TGTGCCAGCAGCGTATCACCTAGCGGGGAGACCCAGTACTTC. Translated: CASSVSPSGETQYF.

This clonotype appeared a few times. This chain joins TRBV5-4 and TRBJ2-1; 7 bases are a match to TRBD1. The junction had 4 bases not matched to a gene; V was cut back by 1 base and J by 6 bases. The CDR3 runs 14 residues. CDR1 and CDR2 (germline): SGHNT, YYREEE (reference sequence). The CDR3 DNA sequence: TGTGCCAGCAGCTTGTACTGGGACAGCAATGAGCAGTTCTTC. As protein: CASSLYWDSNEQFF.

In its sample, this clonotype was seen many times. This chain joins TRBV12-3 or TRBV12-4 and TRBJ1-1; D unclear. V was clipped by 3 bases and J by 1 base, with 9 bases between them. This CDR3 comprises 14 residues. Written as DNA, the CDR3 is TGTGCCAGCAGTTTTATGATCAGGAACACTGAAGCTTTCTTT. Its protein is CASSFMIRNTEAFF.

V usage is TRBV4-2 and J usage is TRBJ2-7; tentative D call: TRBD1 (5 bases). Germline V CDR1 and CDR2: LGHNA, YNFKEQ. Between the trimmed V and J ends, which lost 0 bases and 1 base, there was a span of 7 bases. This CDR3 contains 14 residues. Written as DNA, the CDR3 is TGTGCCAGCAGCCAAGAGACAGTGTCCTACGAGCAGTACTTC. Protein sequence: CASSQETVSYEQYF.

This clonotype showed up many times. This chain connects TRBV4-1 to TRBJ2-3; a possible D gene is TRBD2 (6 bases). The CDR3 runs 15 residues. Germline V lookup: CDR1 MGHRA, CDR2 YSYEKL. V gave up 0 bases and J gave up 6 bases, with 13 bases separating them. CDR3 loop: CASSQEGPSADTQYF. The CDR3 DNA is TGCGCCAGCAGCCAAGAGGGACCTAGCGCGGATACGCAGTATTTT.

This clonotype was seen more than once but under ten times. The chain recombines TRBV4-1 with TRBJ2-4; D gene uncertain. CDR3 length equals 15 residues. The germline V gene encodes CDR1 MGHRA and CDR2 YSYEKL. V lost 1 base to trimming and J lost 0 bases, with 7 bases between them. The CDR3 protein is CASSQVGIAKNIQYF. As DNA, the CDR3 is TGCGCCAGCAGCCAAGTGGGGATAGCCAAAAACATTCAGTACTTC.

This clonotype was picked up a small number of times. CDR3 coding DNA: TGTGCCAGCAGCGAACCATGGGAGACAGGCACCGGGGAGCTGTTTTTT. This codes for CASSEPWETGTGELFF. V gene TRBV7-9 combines with J gene TRBJ2-2; the D gene is possibly TRBD1 (6 bases). There are 16 residues in the CDR3. Germline CDR1 is SEHNR and CDR2 is FQNEAQ (reference sequence). Trimming left V 5 bases short and J 4 bases short, with 17 bases between. The whole variable domain, filled in from reference TRBV7-9 and TRBJ2-2, reads DTGVSQNPRHKITKRGQNVTFRCDPISEHNRLYWYRQTLGQGPEFLTYFQNEAQLEKSRLLSDRFSAERPKGSFSTLEIQRTEQGDSAMYLCASSEPWETGTGELFFGEGSRLTVL.

The V and J genes are TRBV7-9 and TRBJ2-7; no firm D call. V was cut by 1 base and J by 3 bases, with 10 bases left in between. Germline V gene lookup returns CDR1 SEHNR and CDR2 FQNEAQ (reference sequence). This CDR3 has 14 amino acids. The CDR3 spells CASSLVPENYEQYF. CDR3 nucleotides: TGTGCCAGCAGCTTAGTTCCAGAGAACTACGAGCAGTACTTC.

This clonotype was counted between two and nine times. This rearrangement joins TRBV6-5 to TRBJ1-1; the D is unclear. Trimming took 0 bases from V and 0 from J, leaving 17 bases between them. CDR1 is MNHEY and CDR2 is SVGAGI in the germline V gene. The CDR3 is made up of 18 amino acids. CDR3 sequence (DNA): TGTGCCAGCAGTTACTCCCGACCGGGCAGGCGTCTGAACACTGAAGCTTTCTTT. This sequence encodes CASSYSRPGRRLNTEAFF.

The chain uses TRBV4-2 and TRBJ2-5; 8 bases agree with TRBD2. There are 16 residues in the CDR3. J gave up 2 bases and V 0 bases, and 5 bases lay outside the gene matches. The germline V gene encodes CDR1 LGHNA and CDR2 YNFKEQ. The DNA for the CDR3 is TGTGCCAGCAGCCAAGATCTGACGGGGGGGCAAGAGACCCAGTACTTC. Translation: CASSQDLTGGQETQYF.

In its sample, this clonotype was seen a few times. J is TRBJ1-5 and V is TRBV4-2; no clear D gene. Deletions cut 1 base from V and 1 base from J, with 8 bases between. In germline, CDR1 is LGHNA, CDR2 YNFKEQ. The CDR3 runs 15 residues. The CDR3 nucleotides are TGTGCCAGCAGCCAAGGGCTACAGAGCAATCAGCCCCAGCATTTT. Protein sequence: CASSQGLQSNQPQHF.

This clonotype was seen a few times. The rearrangement links TRBV6-5 to TRBJ1-4, with D unresolved. V was clipped by 11 bases and J by 0 bases, with 13 bases between them. Germline-derived CDR1 and CDR2 are MNHEY and SVGAGI. The CDR3 is 14 residues long. The DNA of the CDR3 is TGTGCCGTTCGGAGGGCCTCAACTAATGAAAAACTGTTTTTT. Amino acids: CAVRRASTNEKLFF.

This clonotype showed up many times. In nucleotides, the CDR3 is TGTGCCATCAATGGGGGCAATCAGCCCCAGCATTTT. Residues: CAINGGNQPQHF. V gene TRBV10-3 combines with J gene TRBJ1-5, with no clear D. With 7 bases removed from V and 2 bases from J, the gap between germline ends came to 6 bases. The CDR3 contains 12 residues. CDR1 ENHRY and CDR2 SYGVKD come from the germline V gene.

This clonotype appeared a few times. The J gene is TRBJ1-1, the V gene TRBV20-1, with unresolved D. V gave up 5 bases and J gave up 0 bases, with 13 bases separating them. The CDR3 runs 14 residues. Germline CDR1 and CDR2: DFQATT and SNEGSKA (reference sequence). CDR3 residues: CSAWVGSLNTEAFF. CDR3 in DNA: TGCAGTGCTTGGGTGGGATCCTTGAACACTGAAGCTTTCTTT.

The chain links TRBV5-1 to TRBJ2-1; 9 bases match TRBD1. The CDR3 has 15 residues. CDR1 is SGHRS and CDR2 is YFSETQ in the germline V gene. J lost 9 bases, V lost 1 base, and 8 bases had no gene match. In nucleotides, the CDR3 is TGCGCCAGCAGCTTGCCCCCCGGGACAGGGTTTGAGCAGTTCTTC. Its translation is CASSLPPGTGFEQFF.

J is TRBJ2-3 and V is TRBV7-2; TRBD1 might be the D (6 bases). The CDR3 covers 14 residues. Germline-derived CDR1 and CDR2 are SGHTA and FQGNSA. Trimming removed 3 bases from V and 0 bases from J, with 7 bases in between. CDR3 loop: CASSFRGSTDTQYF. CDR3 nucleotide sequence: TGTGCCAGCAGCTTCAGGGGTAGCACAGATACGCAGTATTTT.

The rearrangement joins TRBV4-3 to TRBJ1-1, with TRBD1 matching over 7 bases. V lost 6 bases, J lost 4 bases, and 5 bases stayed unmatched. The CDR3 runs 13 residues. Per the germline V gene, CDR1 is LGHNA and CDR2 is YSLEER. In DNA, the CDR3 is TGCGCCAGCAGGTCACAGGGGTCCACTGAAGCTTTCTTT. Its translation is CASRSQGSTEAFF.

This clonotype occurred a few times. This sequence joins TRBV20-1 and TRBJ1-5; weak D call: TRBD1 (5 bases). Germline V gene lookup returns CDR1 DFQATT and CDR2 SNEGSKA (reference sequence). This CDR3 is built from 13 residues. Trimming removed 3 bases at V and 6 bases at J, with 12 bases between. The CDR3: CSASNRLLQPQHF. As DNA, the CDR3 is TGCAGTGCTAGCAACAGGTTACTTCAGCCCCAGCATTTT.

In this sample, this clonotype turned up a few times. This chain uses TRBV27 with TRBJ2-1; 8 positions agree with TRBD2. The J segment lost 2 bases and the V segment lost 4 bases, leaving 4 bases of the junction unmatched. Germline V gene data show CDR1 as MNHEY and CDR2 as SMNVEV (reference sequence). The CDR3 has 15 residues. The CDR3 DNA follows: TGTGCCAGCAGTTATCCGGGACTAGCCTACAATGAGCAGTTCTTC. Amino acids: CASSYPGLAYNEQFF.

This clonotype showed up just a few times. This rearrangement joins TRBV7-8 to TRBJ1-1; D is undetermined. The germline V gene has CDR1 SGHVS and CDR2 FQNEAQ. With 2 bases removed from V and 3 bases from J, the gap between germline ends came to 10 bases. This CDR3 contains 14 residues. The DNA of the CDR3 is TGTGCCAGCAGCTTATATAGCGGGTACACTGAAGCTTTCTTT. It yields the protein CASSLYSGYTEAFF.

This clonotype turned up a few times. The chain has TRBV20-1 and TRBJ1-2; D possibly corresponds to TRBD1 (5 bases). The CDR3 sequence is 10 residues long. The germline V gene encodes CDR1 DFQATT and CDR2 SNEGSKA (reference sequence). Trimming shortened V by 6 bases and J by 5 bases, and 7 bases separated the two germline ends. The CDR3 sequence: CSAKGYGYTF. The CDR3 DNA follows: TGCAGTGCCAAGGGGTATGGCTACACCTTC.